This entry is about one T cell receptor beta chain. Breast cancer patients provided tissue from their axillary draining lymph nodes. V was pared by 0 bases and J by 4 bases, with 3 bases between. Germline assignment: CDR1 MNHEY and CDR2 SVGEGT. This CDR3 has 12 amino acids. TCRdb fed the multiplex PCR reads into MiXCR, producing one record per CDR3 protein. Here the sample spans 83,000 or so distinct CDR3 sequences, about 21% being singletons. This entry is derived from a study of breast tumors, draining lymph nodes, adjacent tissues. This receptor was identified in a female donor with breast cancer. Some clones in this sample may be carry-over from other donors' samples. The J gene is TRBJ1-1, the V gene TRBV6-2 or TRBV6-3; D unresolved. Specimen: axillary lymph node tissue. CDR3 DNA: TGTGCCAGCAGTTACTCAGCCACTGAAGCTTTCTTT. Amino acids: CASSYSATEAFF.